This T cell receptor beta chain was documented in a study of T cell changes during pregnancy in multiple sclerosis. In its sample, this clone was seen once. This table comes from immunoSEQ multiplex PCR, and its TCRdb copy is limited to in-frame clones, with some not included. The table shows around 70,000 clones, with 85% to 95% occurring only once. V lost 6 bases, J lost 3 bases, and 5 bases stayed unmatched. The CDR3 runs 14 residues. Germline V gene data show CDR1 as MNHNS and CDR2 as SASEGT. The specimen was CD4+ T cells from peripheral blood mononuclear cells, collected after pregnancy. The sequence was obtained from a female donor with multiple sclerosis, enrolled in a pregnancy study. V and J are TRBV6-1 and TRBJ1-5, with TRBD1 matching 7 bases. As DNA, the CDR3 is TGTGCCAGCAGCCTCGACAGGGACAATCAGCCCCAGCATTTT. Protein product: CASSLDRDNQPQHF.